This TCR beta chain was observed in a study of OX40 agonist ivuxolimab in advanced cancers. Germline values: CDR1 ENHRY, CDR2 SYGVKD. The CDR3 contains 14 residues. J gave up 4 bases and V 3 bases, and 5 bases lay outside the gene matches. Sequencing was performed with immunoSEQ multiplex PCR; in TCRdb, only in-frame clones are kept and a portion is missing. The sample comprises nearly 8,500 clones, roughly 70% of which are singletons, and around 48% rests with the top ten. This chain uses TRBV10-3 with TRBJ1-2; 7 bases align to TRBD1. The source material was CD4+ or CD8+ T cells sorted from blood, sampled in a trial of the OX40 agonist ivuxolimab. This receptor was obtained from an adult with an advanced solid tumor such as melanoma, head and neck, liver or kidney cancer. CDR3 loop: CAISEVAGGYGYTF. The DNA of the CDR3 is TGTGCCATCAGTGAAGTGGCAGGGGGCTATGGCTACACCTTC.